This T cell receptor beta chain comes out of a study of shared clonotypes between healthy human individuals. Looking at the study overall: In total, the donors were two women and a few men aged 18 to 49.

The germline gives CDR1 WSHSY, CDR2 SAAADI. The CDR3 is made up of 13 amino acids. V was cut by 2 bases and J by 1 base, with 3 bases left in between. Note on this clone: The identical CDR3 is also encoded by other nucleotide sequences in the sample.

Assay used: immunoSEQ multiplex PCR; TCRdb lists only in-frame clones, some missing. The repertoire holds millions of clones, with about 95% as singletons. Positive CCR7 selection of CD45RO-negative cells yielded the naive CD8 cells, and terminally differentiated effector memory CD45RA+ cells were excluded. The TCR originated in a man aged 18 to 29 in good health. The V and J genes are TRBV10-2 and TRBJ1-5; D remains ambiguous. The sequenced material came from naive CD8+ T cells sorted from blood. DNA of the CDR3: TGCGCCAGCAGTGAGGGAAGCAATCAGCCCCAGCATTTT. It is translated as CASSEGSNQPQHF.